This entry features one T cell receptor beta chain sequence. Its antigen is unknown. Base-call qualities are not available, and no considerably larger clone is one nucleotide away. TCR beta CDR3 regions were sequenced from DNA using the immunoSEQ Assay. In the authors' own workflow: T cell density was computed as TCR beta template counts normalized to usable DNA estimated by amplifying housekeeping genes. Using the preseqR package, richness was estimated by extrapolating to 120,000 templates for tissue samples and 400,000 templates for PBMC samples. Clonality was defined by subtracting Pielou's evenness from one. To identify tissue-enriched TCRs, differential abundance testing was run on productive amino-acid clonotypes with a minimum total count of 5 and an alpha of 0.1. The Jaccard Index and the Morisita Overlap Index were used to quantify repertoire overlap between compartments. GLIPH clustered TCR beta CDR3s with public tetramer-defined viral CDR3s; viral motifs required at least three viral sequences plus V-gene enrichment. Not all clones reach the TCRdb copy of this immuneACCESS table, which keeps in-frame sequences only. Checked studies attribute under half of the gap to unresolved V genes and leave the rest unexplained. V, J and clone size were drawn from that table, and D and trimming were deduced from the DNA. The sample data list tens of thousands of clones, and just under 85% of these were observed just once. Roughly 13% of the sample is in the top ten clones.

The data derive from a study of T cells in localized non-small cell lung cancer (TCRdb year 2020). In terms of the full investigation: The study examined T cell repertoires in approximately 240 patients with early-stage NSCLC and compared tumors with uninvolved tumor-adjacent lungs. All 240 or so NSCLC patients in the cohort were treatment-naive and had localized lung tumors that were resected. Of the NSCLC patients, 129 were male and approximately 97 were female, and the mean age was about 69 years.

Results the study describes overall, beyond this receptor: Longer overall survival was associated with higher T cell density in blood, whereas shorter survival was associated with higher clonality in adjacent lung. Multi-region tumor sequencing was not performed, so intratumor heterogeneity could not be excluded. Since the design was exploratory, TCR variables were selected using unadjusted p-values with no false-discovery rate correction. Of the top 100 tumor clones, a median of approximately 60 were detected in paired uninvolved adjacent lung; under 30 were also among that lung's top 100. The highest T cell clonality was observed in uninvolved tumor-adjacent lung, where clonality exceeded that of tumor, suggesting that antigenic responses were more focused in uninvolved tumor-adjacent lung.

CDR1 and CDR2, looked up from the germline V gene (reference sequence), are SGHNT and YYREEE. Here V drops 0 bases and J drops 4 bases, and the junction holds 0 bases not matched to any gene. The CDR3 spans 13 residues, from the cysteine through the phenylalanine. The sequence is cut down to CDR3 DNA, 39 bases in frame from base 1. At diagnosis, peripheral blood, uninvolved tumor-adjacent lung and tumor were collected and stored as a combination of fresh-frozen and FFPE material. Blood samples were analyzed as peripheral blood mononuclear cells for TCR repertoire profiling. This sequence originates from a female donor of 60 years or more with stage I lung adenocarcinoma. This material consisted of peripheral blood, taken before any cancer treatment. The rearranged segments are TRBV5-4 and TRBJ2-5, with 7 middle bases fitting TRBD2. The encoded CDR3 is CASSLAGGETQYF. In nucleotides, the sequence is TGTGCCAGCAGCTTGGCGGGGGGAGAGACCCAGTACTTC.